This TCR beta chain was sequenced for a study of T cell responses to AZD1222 COVID-19 vaccine. The CDR3 contains 15 residues. Looked up from germline, CDR1 is SGHVS and CDR2 is FNYEAQ. V lost 4 bases to trimming and J lost 7 bases, with 17 bases between them. This clone was seen just once. Its target is unknown. Generated by immunoSEQ multiplex PCR, the TCRdb table keeps only in-frame clones and is missing some. This table holds 150,000 or so clones, less than 95% found once. Analyses pooled second doses at about 4 or about 12 weeks. Findings and caveats of the study: The donor group comprised mostly white British people and more females; the analysis possibly underestimated clonal diversity.

The sequences come from peripheral blood, collected 28 days after the second AZD1222 dose. V gene TRBV7-6 combines with J gene TRBJ2-1; maybe TRBD2 (6 bases). This clonotype originated in an adult who received the AZD1222 COVID-19 vaccine. The CDR3 nucleotides are TGTGCCAGCAGCTCTCCGGACCCGGGGAGGAATGAGCAGTTCTTC. Protein: CASSSPDPGRNEQFF.